This T cell receptor (beta chain) was captured in a study of T cells after yellow fever vaccination. General study results and limits: Weaker, the secondary response peaked sooner, at day 5 versus 15. Most primary-vaccination clones recurred post-booster (roughly 97% CD4, around 88% CD8). It was a small share of clonotypes that appeared in both CD4 and CD8 compartments.

The CDR3 spans 18 residues. Trimming removed 2 bases from V and 7 bases from J; junction bases left unmatched: 13. CDR1 is KGHSH, CDR2 LQKENI, per germline. As TCR cDNA was made by 5'RACE template switching, a universal primer site and UMIs were added. In TCRdb, the 5' RACE reads were re-called with MiXCR into one record per CDR3 protein. The table shows 30,000 or so distinct CDR3 sequences, with 5.5% to 8% occurring only once. V and J are TRBV18 and TRBJ2-1; 11 bases match TRBD2. The material sequenced was PBMCs, either bulk or a sorted T-cell subset (CD4+, CD8+, memory, or dextramer-sorted; not recorded which), taken on the day of the yellow fever booster vaccination. The source is a man younger than 40 who received the YFV17D yellow fever vaccine. CDR3: CASSPEGRWGLAANEQFF. DNA for the CDR3: TGTGCCAGCTCACCAGAGGGGAGATGGGGACTAGCGGCAAATGAGCAGTTCTTC.